This T cell receptor (beta chain) was identified in a study of T cell responses to AZD1222 COVID-19 vaccine. Study details: Pooling was applied to second doses at about 4 or about 12 weeks.

The assay was immunoSEQ multiplex PCR, and TCRdb's table has in-frame clones only and misses some. The data hold fewer than 130,000 clones, with more than 85% observed a single time. For this clone: Its target is unknown.

V was trimmed by 3 bases and J by 9 bases, leaving 12 bases between them. The CDR3 runs 14 residues. Germline values: CDR1 SGHVS, CDR2 FQNEAQ. General study findings and limits: Donors were mostly white British, more females; clonal diversity possibly underestimated. Repertoires were collected only later (after the peak T cell response had occurred).

The sequenced sample was peripheral blood, obtained on day 0 of AZD1222 vaccination. The TCR originated in an adult in good health. The V call is TRBV7-8, the J call TRBJ1-6; D not resolved. CDR3 region: CASSFAGSGSPLHF. The CDR3 region has the DNA TGTGCCAGCAGCTTCGCGGGTTCAGGTTCACCCCTCCACTTT.